This T cell receptor (beta chain) emerged from a study of T cells in Graves' hyperthyroidism and ophthalmopathy. The CDR3 regions of TCR beta were amplified from RNA transcripts. The primer set for the first-round RT-PCR of the TCR CDR3 was HTBI. TCRdb reprocessed the multiplex PCR reads with MiXCR, giving one entry per CDR3 protein. The profile shows around 390,000 distinct CDR3 sequences, about 14% of them singletons. The CDR3 is 14 amino acids. The germline gives CDR1 MDHEN, CDR2 SYDVKM. Trimming removed 3 bases at V and 8 bases at J, with 13 bases between. V usage is TRBV28 and J usage is TRBJ1-4; the D gene is possibly TRBD1 (5 bases). The sequenced sample was blood. The TCR comes from a woman in her twenties or thirties with Graves' ophthalmopathy. DNA for the CDR3: TGTGCCAGCAGTTTGTCTCTCCCAGGGGAAAAACTGTTTTTT. Translating it yields CASSLSLPGEKLFF.